This T cell receptor (beta chain) emerged from a study of blood T cell repertoires in COVID-19. On the study more broadly: Acute-phase and convalescent COVID-19 samples originated in the United States, Italy and Spain. PBMCs, B-cell-depleted T cells, or T cells were the source of the cDNA or gDNA that made up the material.

The authors' processing: Estimation of nucleated cell counts was performed using reference gene primer amplification. Method: immunoSEQ multiplex PCR; TCRdb's copy keeps in-frame clones and lacks some. V, J and clone size derive from that table, while D and trimming were established from the DNA sequence. The sample holds about 59,000 clones; around 73% are singletons and the top ten take roughly 12%. The V gene lost 3 bases and the J gene lost 2 bases, with 10 bases spanning the gap. Germline V gene lookup returns CDR1 MNHEY and CDR2 SMNVEV (reference sequence). The CDR3 extends over 14 amino acids.

Input material: peripheral blood. The receptor was derived from a man aged 80 or over with acute or convalescent COVID-19. V usage is TRBV27 and J usage is TRBJ2-5; D may be TRBD2 (6 bases). The CDR3 DNA reads as TGTGCCAGCAGTTTTCGGGGGTCTCAAGAGACCCAGTACTTC. This sequence encodes CASSFRGSQETQYF.